This TCR beta chain stems from a study of pediatric ulcerative colitis. The rectum was sampled with one to two pinch biopsies at colonoscopy. The assay was immunoSEQ multiplex PCR, and TCRdb's table has in-frame clones only and misses some. The sample gives 17,000 or so clones, roughly 74% of which show up once; around 3.7% is in the top ten. What was sequenced was gut tissue. The sequence was obtained from a girl aged 10 to 17 with moderate ulcerative colitis.

CDR3 sequence reads: CASSLGLRDEQFF. The CDR3 region has the DNA TGCGCCAGCAGCTTGGGACTGCGGGATGAGCAGTTCTTC. The chain uses TRBV5-1 and TRBJ2-1; possibly TRBD2 for D (5 bases). The germline V gene encodes CDR1 SGHRS and CDR2 YFSETQ. This CDR3 is 13 amino acids long. Trimming left V 0 bases short and J 8 bases short, with 9 bases between.